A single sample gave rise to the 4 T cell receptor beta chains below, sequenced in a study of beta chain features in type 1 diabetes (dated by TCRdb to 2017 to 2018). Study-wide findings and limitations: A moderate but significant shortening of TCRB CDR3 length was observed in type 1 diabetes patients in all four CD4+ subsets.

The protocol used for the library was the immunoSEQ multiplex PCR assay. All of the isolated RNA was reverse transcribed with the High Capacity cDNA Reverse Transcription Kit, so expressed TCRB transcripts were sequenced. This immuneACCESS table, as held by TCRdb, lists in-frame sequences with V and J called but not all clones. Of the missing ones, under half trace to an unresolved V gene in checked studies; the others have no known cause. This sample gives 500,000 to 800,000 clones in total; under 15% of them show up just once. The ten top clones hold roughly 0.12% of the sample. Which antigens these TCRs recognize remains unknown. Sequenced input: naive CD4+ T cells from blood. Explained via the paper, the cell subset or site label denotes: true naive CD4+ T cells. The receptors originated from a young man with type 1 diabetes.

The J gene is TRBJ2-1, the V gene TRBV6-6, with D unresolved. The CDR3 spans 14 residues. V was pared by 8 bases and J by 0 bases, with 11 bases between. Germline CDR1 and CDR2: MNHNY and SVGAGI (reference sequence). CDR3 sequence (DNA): TGTGCCAGCGGGATGGAGAGCTCCTACAATGAGCAGTTCTTC. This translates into CASGMESSYNEQFF.

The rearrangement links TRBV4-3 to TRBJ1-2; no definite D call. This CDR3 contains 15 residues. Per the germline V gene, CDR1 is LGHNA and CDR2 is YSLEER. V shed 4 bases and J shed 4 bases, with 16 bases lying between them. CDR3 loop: CASSPSTSTGYGYTF. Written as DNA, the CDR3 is TGCGCCAGCAGCCCTTCCACCAGTACGGGCTATGGCTACACCTTC.

The CDR3 region is CASSSDRAREQYF. Written as DNA, the CDR3 is TGTGCCAGCAGCTCCGACCGCGCTCGGGAGCAGTACTTC. This rearrangement joins TRBV7-6 to TRBJ2-7; no clear D. The CDR3 totals 13 residues. V lost 4 bases and J 7 bases, leaving 14 bases between the germline ends. The germline V gene has CDR1 SGHVS and CDR2 FNYEAQ.

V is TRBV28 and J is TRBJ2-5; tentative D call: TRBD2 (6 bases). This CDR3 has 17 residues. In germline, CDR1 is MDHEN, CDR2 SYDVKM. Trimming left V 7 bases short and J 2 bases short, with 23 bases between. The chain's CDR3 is CASKVQSEGVGQETQYF. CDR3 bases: TGTGCCAGCAAGGTCCAGTCGGAGGGTGTAGGGCAAGAGACCCAGTACTTC. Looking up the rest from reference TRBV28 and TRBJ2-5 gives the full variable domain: DVKVTQSSRYLVKRTGEKVFLECVQDMDHENMFWYRQDPGLGLRLIYFSYDVKMKEKGDIPEGYSVSREKKERFSLILESASTNQTSMYLCASKVQSEGVGQETQYFGPGTRLLVL.